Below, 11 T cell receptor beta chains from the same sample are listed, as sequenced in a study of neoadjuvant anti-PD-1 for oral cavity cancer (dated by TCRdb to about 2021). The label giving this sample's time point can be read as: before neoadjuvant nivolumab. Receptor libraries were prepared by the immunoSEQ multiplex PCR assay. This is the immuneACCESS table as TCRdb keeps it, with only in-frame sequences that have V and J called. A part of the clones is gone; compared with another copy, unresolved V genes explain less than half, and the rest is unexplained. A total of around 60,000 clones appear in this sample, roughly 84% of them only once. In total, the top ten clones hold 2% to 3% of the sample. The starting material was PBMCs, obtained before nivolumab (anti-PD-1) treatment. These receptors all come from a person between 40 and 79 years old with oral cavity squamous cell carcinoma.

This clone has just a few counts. The CDR3 DNA reads TGTGCCAGCAGCCTCACTAGCGGAGGAAAAGAGACCCAGTACTTC. This translates into CASSLTSGGKETQYF. The chain combines TRBV5-6 with TRBJ2-5, with 8 bases that match TRBD2. Trimming removed 4 bases from V and 3 bases from J; junction bases left unmatched: 8. Germline lookup yields CDR1 SGHDT and CDR2 YYEEEE. This CDR3 contains 15 residues.

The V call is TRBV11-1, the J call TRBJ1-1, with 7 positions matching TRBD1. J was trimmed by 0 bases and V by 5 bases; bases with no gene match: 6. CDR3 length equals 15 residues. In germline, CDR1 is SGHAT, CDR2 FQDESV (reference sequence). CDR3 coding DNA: TGTGCCAGCAGCCCCAACAGGGGACTGAACACTGAAGCTTTCTTT. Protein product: CASSPNRGLNTEAFF.

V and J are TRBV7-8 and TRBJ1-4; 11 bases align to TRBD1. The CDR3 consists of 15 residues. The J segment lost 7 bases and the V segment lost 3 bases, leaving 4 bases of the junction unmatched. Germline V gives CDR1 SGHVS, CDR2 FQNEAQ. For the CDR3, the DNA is TGTGCCAGCAGCTTTCCGGGGACAGGGGGTGAAAAACTGTTTTTT. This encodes CASSFPGTGGEKLFF.

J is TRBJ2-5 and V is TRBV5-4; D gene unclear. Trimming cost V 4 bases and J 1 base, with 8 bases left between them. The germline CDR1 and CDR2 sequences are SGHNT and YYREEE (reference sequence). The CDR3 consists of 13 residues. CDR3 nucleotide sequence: TGTGCCAGCAGCCCTTGGTTCCAAGAGACCCAGTACTTC. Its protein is CASSPWFQETQYF.

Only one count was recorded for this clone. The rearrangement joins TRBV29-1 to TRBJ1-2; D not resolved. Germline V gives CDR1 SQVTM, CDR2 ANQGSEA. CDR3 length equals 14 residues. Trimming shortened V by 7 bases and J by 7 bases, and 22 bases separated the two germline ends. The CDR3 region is CSATLETGVGGYTF. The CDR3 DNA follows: TGCAGCGCCACCCTGGAGACTGGGGTTGGTGGCTACACCTTC. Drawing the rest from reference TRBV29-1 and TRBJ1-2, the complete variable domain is SAVISQKPSRDICQRGTSLTIQCQVDSQVTMMFWYRQQPGQSLTLIATANQGSEATYESGFVIDKFPISRPNLTFSTLTVSNMSPEDSSIYLCSATLETGVGGYTFGSGTRLTVV.

The CDR3 spells CASSLSWRNQPQHF. CDR3 coding DNA: TGTGCCAGCAGTCTCTCGTGGCGCAATCAGCCCCAGCATTTT. This sequence joins TRBV28 and TRBJ1-5; no definite D call. This CDR3 is built from 14 residues. Germline CDR1 MDHEN, CDR2 SYDVKM. Trimming took 5 bases from V and 2 from J, leaving 10 bases between them.

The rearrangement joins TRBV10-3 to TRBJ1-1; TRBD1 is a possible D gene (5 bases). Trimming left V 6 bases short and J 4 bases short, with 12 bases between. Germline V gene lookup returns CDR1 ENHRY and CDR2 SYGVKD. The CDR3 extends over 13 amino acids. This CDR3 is CAIRNQGGTEAFF. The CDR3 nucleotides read TGTGCCATCAGAAACCAGGGTGGCACTGAAGCTTTCTTT.

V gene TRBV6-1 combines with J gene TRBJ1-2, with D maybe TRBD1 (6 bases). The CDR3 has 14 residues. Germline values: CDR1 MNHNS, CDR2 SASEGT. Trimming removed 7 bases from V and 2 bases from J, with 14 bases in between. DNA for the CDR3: TGTGCCAGCACTTCCTCGACAGGCAACTATGGCTACACCTTC. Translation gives CASTSSTGNYGYTF.

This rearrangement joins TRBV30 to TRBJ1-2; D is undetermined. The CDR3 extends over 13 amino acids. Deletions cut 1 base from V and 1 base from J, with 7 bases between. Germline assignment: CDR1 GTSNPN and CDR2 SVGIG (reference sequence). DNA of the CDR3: TGTGCCTGGAGTGAACGGTTTAACTATGGCTACACCTTC. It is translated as CAWSERFNYGYTF.

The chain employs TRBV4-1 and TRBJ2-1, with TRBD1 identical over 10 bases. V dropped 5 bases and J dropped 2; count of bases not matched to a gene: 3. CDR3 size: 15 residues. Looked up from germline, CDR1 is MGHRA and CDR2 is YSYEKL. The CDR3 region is CASSGGQGAYNEQFF. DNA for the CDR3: TGCGCCAGCAGCGGAGGACAGGGGGCCTACAATGAGCAGTTCTTC.

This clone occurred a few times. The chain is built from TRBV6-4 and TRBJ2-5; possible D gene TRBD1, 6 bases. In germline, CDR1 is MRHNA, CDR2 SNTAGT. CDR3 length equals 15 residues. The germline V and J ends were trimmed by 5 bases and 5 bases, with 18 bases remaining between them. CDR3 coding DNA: TGTGCCAGCAGTCAAGAGCTAGGGGGAATGGAGACCCAGTACTTC. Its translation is CASSQELGGMETQYF.